This T cell receptor (beta chain) was recorded in a study of human T cells and chemical hapten exposure. In germline, CDR1 is MDHEN, CDR2 SYDVKM. Trimming removed 3 bases at V and 4 bases at J, with 9 bases between. CDR3 length equals 14 residues. TCRdb reprocessed the RACE reads with MiXCR, giving one entry per CDR3 protein. The data show approximately 100,000 distinct CDR3 sequences, 9.5% to 12% seen once. This clonotype was detected only a few times. Time point here: patch test 1, 2 weeks after DPC sensitization. Treatment indicated: therapeutic diphenylcyclopropenone sensitization with weekly scalp DPC.

This TCR was recovered from a woman aged 40 to 50 with alopecia areata. Some clones in this sample may be carry-over from other donors' samples. The chain carries TRBV28 and TRBJ2-2; unclear D gene. Sequencing was performed on whole blood, taken in connection with sensitization to the hapten diphenylcyclopropenone (DPC). The CDR3 nucleotides are TGTGCCAGCAGTTTCGGGCCGGTCACCGGGGAGCTGTTTTTT. Amino acids: CASSFGPVTGELFF.